The 18 T cell receptor beta chains reported below all come from one sample, sequenced in a study of cytotoxic CD8 clonotypes in ibrutinib-treated CLL (dated by TCRdb to 2020 to 2022). Taken with the paper, the label for time point translates to: more than 10 months on ibrutinib. The receptor library was made with the immunoSEQ multiplex PCR assay. What TCRdb holds here is the immuneACCESS table cut down to in-frame rearrangements. Part of the clones is not present; checked against another copy, under half of the missing clones reflect an unresolved V gene, and the others are unexplained. The sample contains approximately 140,000 clones, roughly 90% of them found a single time. Approximately 10% of the sample is in the top ten clones. This material consisted of PBMCs, taken after 12 months of ibrutinib treatment. The receptor set was obtained from a human donor with chronic lymphocytic leukemia.

V and J are TRBV13 and TRBJ2-7, with 8 bases aligning to TRBD1. The CDR3 length is 13 residues. V was clipped by 8 bases and J by 6 bases; unmatched bases: 9. Per germline, CDR1 PRHDT and CDR2 FYEKMQ (reference sequence). This chain's CDR3 is CASQTGAVSEQYF. The CDR3 DNA reads as TGTGCCAGCCAGACAGGGGCCGTTTCCGAGCAGTACTTC.

The genes are TRBV5-1 and TRBJ2-1; D uncertain. Trimming removed 2 bases from V and 7 bases from J, with 16 bases in between. Germline values: CDR1 SGHRS, CDR2 YFSETQ. CDR3 size: 15 residues. CDR3: CASSFELPSTNEQFF. Here the CDR3 DNA reads TGCGCCAGCAGCTTCGAGCTGCCTAGTACAAATGAGCAGTTCTTC.

The V and J genes are TRBV2 and TRBJ2-7; 9 bases fit TRBD1. Germline lookup yields CDR1 SNHLY and CDR2 FYNNEI. CDR3 size: 14 residues. Trimming cost V 6 bases and J 6 bases; bases outside gene matches: 9. CDR3 DNA: TGTGCCAGCAGCCCCTGGGACAGGGTCCTCGAGCAGTACTTC. Its protein product is CASSPWDRVLEQYF.

Concerning this clone itself: The same CDR3 arises from other DNA sequences in this sample as well. The V call is TRBV11-2, the J call TRBJ1-5, with D possibly being TRBD1 (5 bases). The CDR3 consists of 15 residues. CDR1 SGHAT and CDR2 FQNNGV come from the germline V gene. V was trimmed by 0 bases and J by 1 base, leaving 7 bases between them. CDR3 loop: CASSLDGASNQPQHF. Here the CDR3 DNA reads TGTGCCAGCAGCTTAGATGGGGCCAGCAATCAGCCCCAGCATTTT.

V gene TRBV7-9 combines with J gene TRBJ1-4; 9 bases match TRBD1. The V gene end was trimmed by 5 bases and the J gene end by 8 bases; junction bases not matched to a gene: 6. The length of the CDR3 is 14 residues. In germline, CDR1 is SEHNR, CDR2 FQNEAQ (reference sequence). CDR3 protein: CASSPRTGEEKLFF. DNA for the CDR3: TGTGCCAGCAGCCCCCGGACAGGGGAAGAAAAACTGTTTTTT.

This clone was seen once. The chain links TRBV27 to TRBJ2-7; 11 bases are a match to TRBD2. Germline-derived CDR1 and CDR2 are MNHEY and SMNVEV (reference sequence). V trimming: 5 bases; J trimming: 0 bases; junction bases outside the gene matches: 6. This CDR3 has 16 amino acids. Here the CDR3 DNA reads TGTGCCAGCAGTCCAAGACTAGCGGGACGCTCCTACGAGCAGTACTTC. It encodes CASSPRLAGRSYEQYF.

The chain uses TRBV7-9 and TRBJ1-4, with D possibly being TRBD1 (5 bases). CDR3 length equals 17 residues. V was trimmed by 3 bases and J by 0 bases, leaving 14 bases between them. Germline V gene sequence: CDR1 SEHNR, CDR2 FQNEAQ (reference sequence). The CDR3: CASSLKNLRATNEKLFF. CDR3 bases: TGTGCCAGCAGCTTGAAGAACCTCAGGGCAACTAATGAAAAACTGTTTTTT.

The gene calls are TRBV6-6 and TRBJ2-6, with unresolved D. Between the trimmed V and J ends, which lost 6 bases and 0 bases, there was a span of 6 bases. Germline CDR1 and CDR2: MNHNY and SVGAGI (reference sequence). The CDR3 runs 14 residues. CDR3 nucleotides: TGTGCCAGCAGAGCCATCTCTGGGGCCAACGTCCTGACTTTC. This codes for CASRAISGANVLTF.

The V gene is TRBV28, the J gene TRBJ1-1; maybe TRBD1 (5 bases). The germline V and J ends were trimmed by 2 bases and 3 bases, with 10 bases remaining between them. The CDR3 contains 14 residues. Germline lookup yields CDR1 MDHEN and CDR2 SYDVKM. CDR3 amino acids: CASSLIQVYTEAFF. The CDR3 bases are TGTGCCAGCAGTTTAATACAGGTCTACACTGAAGCTTTCTTT. The full variable domain, rest sourced from reference TRBV28 and TRBJ1-1, is DVKVTQSSRYLVKRTGEKVFLECVQDMDHENMFWYRQDPGLGLRLIYFSYDVKMKEKGDIPEGYSVSREKKERFSLILESASTNQTSMYLCASSLIQVYTEAFFGQGTRLTVV.

This clone was detected a few times. This chain connects TRBV11-2 to TRBJ2-1, with unresolved D. Trimming pared 5 bases from V and 5 bases from J, leaving 13 bases between. Germline-derived CDR1 and CDR2 are SGHAT and FQNNGV. This CDR3 comprises 14 residues. The CDR3 loop is CASSENVVNNEQFF. The DNA of the CDR3 is TGTGCCAGCAGCGAAAACGTGGTTAACAATGAGCAGTTCTTC.

The chain combines TRBV7-8 with TRBJ2-7; D gene ambiguous. CDR1 SGHVS and CDR2 FQNEAQ come from the germline V gene. There are 14 residues in the CDR3. V was cut by 5 bases and J by 0 bases, with 11 bases left in between. Here the CDR3 DNA reads TGTGCCAGCAGCACCTCGACTGGCTCCTACGAGCAGTACTTC. Amino acid sequence: CASSTSTGSYEQYF.

This chain joins TRBV6-1 and TRBJ2-1, with 9 positions matching TRBD2. With 3 bases clipped from V and 5 bases from J, the junction kept 17 bases outside the gene matches. CDR1 and CDR2 from the germline V gene are MNHNS and SASEGT. CDR3 length: 19 residues. The CDR3 nucleotides are TGTGCCAGCAGTGAGACACTTAGCGGGAGAACCATCCTGAACAATGAGCAGTTCTTC. Encoded protein: CASSETLSGRTILNNEQFF.

The chain's CDR3 is CASSSLAGGSNEQFF. CDR3 nucleotides: TGTGCCAGCAGCTCCTTAGCGGGAGGCTCCAATGAGCAGTTCTTC. The rearrangement joins TRBV5-4 to TRBJ2-1; 10 bases map to TRBD2. The germline V gene encodes CDR1 SGHNT and CDR2 YYREEE (reference sequence). The CDR3 consists of 15 residues. V was pared by 3 bases and J by 6 bases, with 6 bases of the junction left unmatched.

The chain uses TRBV14 and TRBJ2-2; no firm D call. Germline CDR1 SGHDN, CDR2 FVKESK. Trimming pared 4 bases from V and 6 bases from J, leaving 9 bases between. CDR3 length equals 13 residues. The CDR3 region is CASSLQKAGELFF. The CDR3 DNA follows: TGTGCCAGCAGCCTACAAAAAGCCGGGGAGCTGTTTTTT.

The gene calls are TRBV28 and TRBJ2-7, with TRBD2 matching 10 bases. Looked up from germline, CDR1 is MDHEN and CDR2 is SYDVKM. This CDR3 is built from 15 residues. Trimming cost V 6 bases and J 2 bases; bases outside gene matches: 7. The DNA for the CDR3 is TGTGCCAGCAGCCCATGGACTAGCGGAACCTACGAGCAGTACTTC. Translation gives CASSPWTSGTYEQYF.

The chain recombines TRBV28 with TRBJ1-2, with D possibly being TRBD1 (5 bases). The V end lost 8 bases, the J end lost 4 bases, and 14 bases lay between the germline ends. Germline V gene data show CDR1 as MDHEN and CDR2 as SYDVKM. The CDR3 sequence is 13 residues long. DNA for the CDR3: TGTGCCAGCGCCCGTGGGGGTCTCTATGGCTACACCTTC. As protein: CASARGGLYGYTF.

The chain is built from TRBV27 and TRBJ2-7, with 12 bases that match TRBD2. V was pared by 6 bases and J by 2 bases, with 2 bases of the junction left unmatched. This CDR3 region has 14 residues. CDR1 and CDR2 (germline): MNHEY, SMNVEV (reference sequence). CDR3 sequence (DNA): TGTGCCAGCAGCCCTAGCGGGAGGGCCTACGAGCAGTACTTC. It is translated as CASSPSGRAYEQYF.

V and J are TRBV5-1 and TRBJ2-5, with D unclear. With 7 bases removed from V and 5 bases from J, the gap between germline ends came to 15 bases. The CDR3 has 13 amino acids. Germline V CDR1 and CDR2: SGHRS, YFSETQ. CDR3 sequence reads: CASSVPGPETQYF. The CDR3 DNA is TGCGCCAGCTCAGTACCGGGTCCGGAGACCCAGTACTTC.